These 23 T cell receptor beta chains were all obtained from the same sample, sequenced in a study of cytomegalovirus exposure and HLA in healthy donors. Researchers ran the PCR with 60 Vbeta and 13 Jbeta primers. TCRdb keeps only in-frame clones here, not all; method: immunoSEQ multiplex PCR. The listing contains 70,000 to 90,000 clones. The sample comprised PBMCs. The receptors come from a man aged 18 to 29 in good health and CMV-seropositive.

V usage is TRBV20-1 and J usage is TRBJ1-2, with D unresolved. This CDR3 is built from 11 residues. V was clipped by 7 bases and J by 6 bases, with 12 bases between them. The V gene's germline CDR1 is DFQATT and CDR2 SNEGSKA (reference sequence). Written as DNA, the CDR3 is TGCAGTGTAAGAGCTGTGGATGGCTACACCTTC. This encodes CSVRAVDGYTF.

V is TRBV5-1 and J is TRBJ2-7, with 7 bases lining up with TRBD1. V lost 0 bases to trimming and J lost 1 base; unmatched junction nucleotides: 4. Germline lookup yields CDR1 SGHRS and CDR2 YFSETQ. The CDR3 has 15 amino acids. The CDR3 sequence: CASSLGDRGSYEQYF. CDR3 sequence (DNA): TGCGCCAGCAGCTTGGGGGACAGAGGATCCTACGAGCAGTACTTC.

The V and J genes are TRBV19 and TRBJ2-5; TRBD2 matches 7 bases. Germline CDR1 is LNHDA and CDR2 is SQIVND (reference sequence). The CDR3 covers 17 residues. J lost 5 bases, V lost 11 bases, and 23 bases had no gene match. CDR3 sequence: CAPQGPYPGGLGETQYF. For the CDR3, the DNA is TGTGCCCCCCAGGGCCCCTATCCGGGGGGATTGGGGGAGACCCAGTACTTC.

The chain employs TRBV6-1 and TRBJ2-7; D call uncertain. The V gene lost 2 bases and the J gene lost 1 base, with 15 bases spanning the gap. Germline V gene lookup returns CDR1 MNHNS and CDR2 SASEGT. This CDR3 spans 16 amino acids. CDR3 sequence reads: CASSEFDGNGSYEQYF. The CDR3 DNA is TGTGCCAGCAGTGAATTCGACGGAAACGGGTCCTACGAGCAGTACTTC.

This chain links TRBV5-4 with TRBJ2-6; possible D gene TRBD1, 5 bases. V shed 5 bases and J shed 0 bases, with 12 bases lying between them. The germline CDR1 and CDR2 sequences are SGHNT and YYREEE (reference sequence). The CDR3 is made up of 16 amino acids. This CDR3 is CASSSKTDSGANVLTF. CDR3 coding DNA: TGTGCCAGCAGTTCCAAGACAGACTCTGGGGCCAACGTCCTGACTTTC.

This chain uses TRBV6-1 with TRBJ1-5; the D gene is possibly TRBD1 (5 bases). CDR3 length equals 14 residues. CDR1 is MNHNS, CDR2 SASEGT, per germline. Trimming left V 2 bases short and J 7 bases short, with 12 bases between. The CDR3 DNA follows: TGTGCCAGCAGTGAATTTCGGGGGGACCAGCCCCAGCATTTT. It yields the protein CASSEFRGDQPQHF.

V usage is TRBV28 and J usage is TRBJ2-3, with D possibly matching TRBD2 (6 bases). Deletions cut 7 bases from V and 7 bases from J, with 9 bases between. The CDR3 consists of 11 residues. CDR1 and CDR2 (germline): MDHEN, SYDVKM. CDR3: CASKAGNTQYF. CDR3 coding DNA: TGTGCCAGCAAGGCGGGGAATACGCAGTATTTT.

This chain uses TRBV5-1 with TRBJ2-1; TRBD2 matches 10 bases. CDR3 size: 15 residues. Germline assignment: CDR1 SGHRS and CDR2 YFSETQ. V dropped 4 bases and J dropped 8; count of bases not matched to a gene: 9. The CDR3 region has the DNA TGCGCCAGCAGCCCTAGCGGGAGAAATCTCGATGAGCAGTTCTTC. Residues: CASSPSGRNLDEQFF.

The CDR3 DNA reads TGTGCCAGTAGCTCAACCTGGGACAGGGGTTCCTACGAGCAGTACTTC. Residues: CASSSTWDRGSYEQYF. J is TRBJ2-7 and V is TRBV19, with 10 bases fitting TRBD1. Per germline, CDR1 LNHDA and CDR2 SQIVND (reference sequence). V lost 6 bases to trimming and J lost 1 base; unmatched junction nucleotides: 9. This CDR3 is 16 amino acids long.

The chain links TRBV18 to TRBJ1-2; the D gene is possibly TRBD1 (5 bases). The V and J ends lost 5 bases and 3 bases respectively, with 25 bases between them. The germline CDR1 and CDR2 sequences are KGHSH and LQKENI. The CDR3 has 18 residues. CDR3 residues: CASSDAGQDPYRYYGYTF. In DNA form, the CDR3 reads TGTGCCAGCTCAGACGCAGGGCAGGATCCCTATAGGTACTATGGCTACACCTTC.

The chain links TRBV27 to TRBJ1-1, with 9 bases that match TRBD1. With 5 bases clipped from V and 3 bases from J, the junction kept 7 bases outside the gene matches. Germline lookup yields CDR1 MNHEY and CDR2 SMNVEV (reference sequence). There are 15 residues in the CDR3. The CDR3 here is CASSGTGRIYTEAFF. DNA of the CDR3: TGTGCCAGCAGTGGGACAGGGAGGATTTACACTGAAGCTTTCTTT.

The rearrangement uses TRBV2 and TRBJ1-1, with 10 bases lining up with TRBD1. Germline loops: CDR1 SNHLY, CDR2 FYNNEI. The CDR3 contains 16 residues. The J segment lost 3 bases and the V segment lost 4 bases, leaving 8 bases of the junction unmatched. The CDR3 DNA is TGTGCCAGCAGTGCTTTTAGGACAGGGGGGTACACTGAAGCTTTCTTT. Its protein is CASSAFRTGGYTEAFF.

The chain couples TRBV27 to TRBJ2-7; a weak D match, TRBD1 (5 bases). This CDR3 contains 13 residues. V was clipped by 0 bases and J by 6 bases, with 9 bases between them. In germline, CDR1 is MNHEY, CDR2 SMNVEV (reference sequence). The CDR3 coding sequence is TGTGCCAGCAGTTTATCAGGGGTGAGCGAGCAGTACTTC. Translation gives CASSLSGVSEQYF.

The chain has TRBV9 and TRBJ2-5; possibly TRBD1 for D (6 bases). This CDR3 is built from 14 residues. V lost 3 bases and J 2 bases, leaving 11 bases between the germline ends. From germline, CDR1 is SGDLS and CDR2 YYNGEE. This CDR3 is CASSAGHPQETQYF. CDR3 bases: TGTGCCAGCAGCGCGGGACACCCACAAGAGACCCAGTACTTC.

This sequence joins TRBV29-1 and TRBJ1-4; 7 nucleotides match TRBD1. Trimming took 7 bases from V and 7 from J; bases not matched to a gene: 9. In germline, CDR1 is SQVTM, CDR2 ANQGSEA. The CDR3 is made up of 13 amino acids. The CDR3: CSGYRGGGEKLFF. The CDR3 nucleotides are TGCAGCGGCTACAGGGGTGGAGGTGAAAAACTGTTTTTT.

The V call is TRBV28, the J call TRBJ1-5, with D possibly matching TRBD1 (6 bases). The CDR3 extends over 14 amino acids. With 6 bases removed from V and 11 bases from J, the gap between germline ends came to 20 bases. The germline gives CDR1 MDHEN, CDR2 SYDVKM. In DNA form, the CDR3 reads TGTGCCAGCAGACCACTAGGGGGGCGGGGGACCCAGCATTTT. It encodes CASRPLGGRGTQHF.

The J gene is TRBJ2-3, the V gene TRBV5-1; TRBD2 aligns across 14 bases. The CDR3 totals 17 residues. The V and J ends lost 2 bases and 3 bases, in that order; junction bases with no gene match: 5. Germline V lookup: CDR1 SGHRS, CDR2 YFSETQ. The CDR3 loop reads CASSFGLAGGVTDTQYF. For the CDR3, the DNA is TGCGCCAGCAGCTTTGGACTAGCGGGAGGTGTAACAGATACGCAGTATTTT.

The chain employs TRBV19 and TRBJ2-1, with a weak D call TRBD2 (5 bases). With 3 bases removed from V and 9 bases from J, the gap between germline ends came to 12 bases. The CDR3 is 13 amino acids. The V gene's germline CDR1 is LNHDA and CDR2 SQIVND (reference sequence). In nucleotides, the CDR3 is TGTGCCAGTAGTATGGGGTGGAGGAGTGAGCAGTTCTTC. Its protein is CASSMGWRSEQFF. Based on the CDR3 plus reference TRBV19 and TRBJ2-1, the full variable domain is DGGITQSPKYLFRKEGQNVTLSCEQNLNHDAMYWYRQDPGQGLRLIYYSQIVNDFQKGDIAEGYSVSREKKESFPLTVTSAQKNPTAFYLCASSMGWRSEQFFGPGTRLTVL.

The chain joins TRBV18 to TRBJ2-1, with TRBD2 matching over 7 bases. There are 16 residues in the CDR3. The J segment lost 2 bases and the V segment lost 2 bases, leaving 6 bases of the junction unmatched. Per germline, CDR1 KGHSH and CDR2 LQKENI. CDR3 sequence reads: CASSPRGAGTYNEQFF. The CDR3 nucleotides read TGTGCCAGCTCACCAAGGGGAGCGGGGACCTACAATGAGCAGTTCTTC.

This chain connects TRBV5-1 to TRBJ2-2, with 9 nucleotides matching TRBD1. This CDR3 is built from 14 residues. Germline CDR1 reads SGHRS; CDR2 reads YFSETQ. The ends lost 4 bases at V and 4 bases at J; junction bases unmatched: 2. The CDR3 loop is CASSQGQGTGELFF. The CDR3 DNA reads TGCGCCAGCAGCCAGGGACAGGGCACCGGGGAGCTGTTTTTT.

This chain uses TRBV13 with TRBJ1-2, with D hard to call. Germline V gene data show CDR1 as PRHDT and CDR2 as FYEKMQ (reference sequence). The length of the CDR3 is 13 residues. Deletions cut 0 bases from V and 2 bases from J, with 4 bases between. CDR3 sequence reads: CASSLGQNYGYTF. The CDR3 DNA reads as TGTGCCAGCAGCTTAGGACAGAACTATGGCTACACCTTC. Together with reference TRBV13 and TRBJ1-2, the CDR3 gives the full variable domain: AAGVIQSPRHLIKEKRETATLKCYPIPRHDTVYWYQQGPGQDPQFLISFYEKMQSDKGSIPDRFSAQQFSDYHSELNMSSLELGDSALYFCASSLGQNYGYTFGSGTRLTVV.

The chain carries TRBV7-6 and TRBJ1-1; D call uncertain. There are 14 residues in the CDR3. Germline values: CDR1 SGHVS, CDR2 FNYEAQ. Trimming took 7 bases from V and 2 from J, leaving 14 bases between them. Written as DNA, the CDR3 is TGTGCCAGCACTCTGGGAGGTCCAAACACTGAAGCTTTCTTT. Encoded protein: CASTLGGPNTEAFF.

The chain employs TRBV2 and TRBJ2-7; D not resolved. The CDR3 runs to 14 residues. Germline V gives CDR1 SNHLY, CDR2 FYNNEI. Trimming stripped 6 bases from V and 0 bases from J, with 12 bases between. The chain's CDR3 is CASRNTWSSYEQYF. CDR3 in DNA: TGTGCCAGCAGGAACACATGGAGCTCCTACGAGCAGTACTTC.